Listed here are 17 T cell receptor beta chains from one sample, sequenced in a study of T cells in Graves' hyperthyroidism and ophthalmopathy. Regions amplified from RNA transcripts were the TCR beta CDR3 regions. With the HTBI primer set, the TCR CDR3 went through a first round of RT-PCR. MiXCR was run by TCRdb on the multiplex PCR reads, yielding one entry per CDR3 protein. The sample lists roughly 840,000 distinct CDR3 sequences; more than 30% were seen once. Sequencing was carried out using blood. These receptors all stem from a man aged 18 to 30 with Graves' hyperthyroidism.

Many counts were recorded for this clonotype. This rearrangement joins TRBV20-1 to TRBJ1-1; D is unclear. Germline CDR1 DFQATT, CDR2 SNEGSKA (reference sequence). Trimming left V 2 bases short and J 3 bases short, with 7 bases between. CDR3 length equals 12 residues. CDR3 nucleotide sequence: TGCAGTGCTAGACCCTCGGACACTGAAGCTTTCTTT. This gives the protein CSARPSDTEAFF.

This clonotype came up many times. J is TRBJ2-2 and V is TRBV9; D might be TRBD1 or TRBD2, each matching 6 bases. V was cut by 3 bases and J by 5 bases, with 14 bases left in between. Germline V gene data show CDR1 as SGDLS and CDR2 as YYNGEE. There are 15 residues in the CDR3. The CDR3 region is CASSEGEAWTGELFF. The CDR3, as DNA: TGTGCCAGCAGCGAGGGGGAGGCGTGGACCGGGGAGCTGTTTTTT.

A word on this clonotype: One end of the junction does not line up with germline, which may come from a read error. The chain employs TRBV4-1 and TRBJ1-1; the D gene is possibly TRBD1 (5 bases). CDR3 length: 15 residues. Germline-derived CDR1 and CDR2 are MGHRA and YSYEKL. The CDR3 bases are TGTGCCAGCAGCCCCGGGACGGCATCGAACACTGAAGCTTTCTTT. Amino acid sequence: CASSPGTASNTEAFF.

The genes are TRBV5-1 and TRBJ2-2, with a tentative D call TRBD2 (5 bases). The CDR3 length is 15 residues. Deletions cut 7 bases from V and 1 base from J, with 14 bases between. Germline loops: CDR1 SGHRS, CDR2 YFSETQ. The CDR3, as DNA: TGCGCCAGCTTCCCAGGAGCGGTGAACACCGGGGAGCTGTTTTTT. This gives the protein CASFPGAVNTGELFF.

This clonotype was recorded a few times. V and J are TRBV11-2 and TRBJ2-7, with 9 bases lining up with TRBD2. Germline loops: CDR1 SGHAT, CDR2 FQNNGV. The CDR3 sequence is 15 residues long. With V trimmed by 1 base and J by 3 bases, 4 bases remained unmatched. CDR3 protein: CASSLGSGRYYEQYF. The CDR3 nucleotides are TGTGCCAGCAGCTTAGGTAGCGGGAGATACTACGAGCAGTACTTC.

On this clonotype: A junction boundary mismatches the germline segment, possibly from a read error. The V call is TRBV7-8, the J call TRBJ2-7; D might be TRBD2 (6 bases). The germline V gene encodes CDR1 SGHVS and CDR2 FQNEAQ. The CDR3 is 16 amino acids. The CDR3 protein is CASSLGSSRGPYGQYF. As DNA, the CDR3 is TGTGCCAGCAGCTTAGGATCTTCGCGGGGCCCCTACGGGCAGTACTTC.

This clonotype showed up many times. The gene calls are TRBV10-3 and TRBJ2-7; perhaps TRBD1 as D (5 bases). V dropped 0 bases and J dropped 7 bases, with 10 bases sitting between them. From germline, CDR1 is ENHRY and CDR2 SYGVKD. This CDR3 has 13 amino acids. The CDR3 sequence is CAISESFREEQYF. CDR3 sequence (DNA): TGTGCCATCAGTGAGTCGTTCAGGGAAGAGCAGTACTTC.

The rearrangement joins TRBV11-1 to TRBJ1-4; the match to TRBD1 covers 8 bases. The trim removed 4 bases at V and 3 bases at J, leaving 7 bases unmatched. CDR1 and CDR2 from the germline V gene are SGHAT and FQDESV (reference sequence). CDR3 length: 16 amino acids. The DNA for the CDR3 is TGTGCCAGCAGCTGGGCAGGGGGCAGTTCTAATGAAAAACTGTTTTTT. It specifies CASSWAGGSSNEKLFF.

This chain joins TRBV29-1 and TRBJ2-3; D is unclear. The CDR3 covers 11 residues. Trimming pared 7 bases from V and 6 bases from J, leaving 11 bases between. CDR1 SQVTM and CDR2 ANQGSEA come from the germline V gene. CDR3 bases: TGCAGCGCTAGAGTTGCCGATACGCAGTATTTT. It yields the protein CSARVADTQYF.

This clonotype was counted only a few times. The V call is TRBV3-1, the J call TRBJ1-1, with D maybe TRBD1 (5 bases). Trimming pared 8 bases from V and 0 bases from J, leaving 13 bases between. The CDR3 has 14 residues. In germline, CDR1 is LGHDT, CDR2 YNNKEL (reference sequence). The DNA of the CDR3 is TGTGCCAGCGGCCCGACAGTCTTGAACACTGAAGCTTTCTTT. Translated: CASGPTVLNTEAFF.

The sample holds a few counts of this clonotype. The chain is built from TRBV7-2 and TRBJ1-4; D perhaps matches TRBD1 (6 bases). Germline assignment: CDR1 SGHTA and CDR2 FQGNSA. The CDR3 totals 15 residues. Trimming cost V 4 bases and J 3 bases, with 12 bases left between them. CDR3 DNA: TGTGCCAGCAGCTCCTACAGGGAAGCTAATGAAAAACTGTTTTTT. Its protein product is CASSSYREANEKLFF.

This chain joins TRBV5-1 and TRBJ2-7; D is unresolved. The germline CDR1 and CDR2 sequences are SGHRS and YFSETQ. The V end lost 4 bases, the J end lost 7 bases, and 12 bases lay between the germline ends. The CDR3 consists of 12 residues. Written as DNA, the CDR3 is TGCGCCAGCAGCGTTGGTCCGGCAGAGCAGTACTTC. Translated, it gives CASSVGPAEQYF.

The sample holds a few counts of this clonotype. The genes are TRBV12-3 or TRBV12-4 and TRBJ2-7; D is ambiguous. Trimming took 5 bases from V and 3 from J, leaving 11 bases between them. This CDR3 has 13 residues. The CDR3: CASSHGPDYEQYF. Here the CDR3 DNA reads TGTGCCAGCAGTCACGGACCAGACTACGAGCAGTACTTC.

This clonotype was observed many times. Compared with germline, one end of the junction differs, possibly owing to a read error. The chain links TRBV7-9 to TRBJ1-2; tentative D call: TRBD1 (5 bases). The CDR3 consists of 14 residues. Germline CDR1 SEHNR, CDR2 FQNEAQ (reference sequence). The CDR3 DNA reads TGTGCCAGCAGCCTCACAACCGGGGCGAAGGGCCCCGCCTTC. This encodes CASSLTTGAKGPAF.

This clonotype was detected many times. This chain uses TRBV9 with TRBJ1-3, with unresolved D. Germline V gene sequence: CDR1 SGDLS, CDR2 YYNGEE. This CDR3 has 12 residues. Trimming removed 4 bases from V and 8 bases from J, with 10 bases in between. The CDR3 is CASSLNSDTIYF. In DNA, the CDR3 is TGTGCCAGCAGCCTGAACTCGGACACCATATATTTT.

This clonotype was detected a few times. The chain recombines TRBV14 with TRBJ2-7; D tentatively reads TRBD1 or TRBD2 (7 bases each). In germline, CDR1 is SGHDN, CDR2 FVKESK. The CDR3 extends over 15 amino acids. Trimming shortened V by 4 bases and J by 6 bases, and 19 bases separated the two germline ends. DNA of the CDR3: TGTGCCAGCAGCCGAAGCCGACAGGGAGGGGGCGAGCAGTACTTC. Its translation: CASSRSRQGGGEQYF.

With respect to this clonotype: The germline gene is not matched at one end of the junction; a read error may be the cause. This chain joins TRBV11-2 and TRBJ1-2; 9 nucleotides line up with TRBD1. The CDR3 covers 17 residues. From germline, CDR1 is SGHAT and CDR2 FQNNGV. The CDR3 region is CVSSPRQGGGSNYGYTF. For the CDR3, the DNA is TGTGTCAGCAGCCCCCGACAGGGGGGTGGGTCTAACTATGGCTACACCTTC.